Below are 24 T cell receptor beta chains sequenced from a single sample in a study of shared T cell receptors in the human thymus. TCRdb keeps only in-frame clones here, not all; method: immunoSEQ multiplex PCR. The sample consists of approximately 660,000 clones, approximately 90% of them appearing once. These same data were also listed under a study on human thymus T cells.

What was sequenced was thymocytes. The receptors come from a boy younger than two with a congenital heart defect.

V and J are TRBV4-1 and TRBJ2-3; weak D call: TRBD1 (6 bases). The CDR3 spans 16 residues. Trimming removed 4 bases at V and 2 bases at J, with 16 bases between. Germline-derived CDR1 and CDR2 are MGHRA and YSYEKL. This CDR3 is CASSPSGTGLTDTQYF. CDR3 bases: TGCGCCAGCAGCCCAAGCGGTACAGGGCTCACAGATACGCAGTATTTT.

This chain uses TRBV28 with TRBJ2-2, with 8 bases that match TRBD2. CDR1 and CDR2 from the germline V gene are MDHEN and SYDVKM. V shed 0 bases, J shed 0 bases, and the junction held 12 bases outside the gene matches. CDR3 size: 20 residues. CDR3 coding DNA: TGTGCCAGCAGTTTATGCACAGCGGGAGTACTAGCGGCGAACACCGGGGAGCTGTTTTTT. It specifies CASSLCTAGVLAANTGELFF.

This chain connects TRBV5-5 to TRBJ2-7; TRBD1 aligns across 9 bases. The V gene's germline CDR1 is SGHKS and CDR2 YYEKEE (reference sequence). This CDR3 region has 16 residues. J lost 3 bases, V lost 3 bases, and 10 bases had no gene match. CDR3 region: CASSSHGDRECYEQYF. As DNA, the CDR3 is TGTGCCAGCAGCTCCCATGGGGACAGGGAGTGCTACGAGCAGTACTTC. Complete variable domain (other parts from reference TRBV5-5 and TRBJ2-7): DAGVTQSPTHLIKTRGQQVTLRCSPISGHKSVSWYQQVLGQGPQFIFQYYEKEERGRGNFPDRFSARQFPNYSSELNVNALLLGDSALYLCASSSHGDRECYEQYFGPGTRLTVT.

The chain combines TRBV27 with TRBJ2-1; D perhaps matches TRBD1 (5 bases). The CDR3 is 14 amino acids. Germline-derived CDR1 and CDR2 are MNHEY and SMNVEV (reference sequence). Trimming cost V 8 bases and J 10 bases, with 21 bases left between them. For the CDR3, the DNA is TGTGCCAGCTCTCAGGGCCTCAGCCACCGAGAGCAGTTCTTC. Translated: CASSQGLSHREQFF.

This clone was observed once. This chain connects TRBV27 to TRBJ2-7, with 7 bases identical to TRBD2. Trimming cost V 6 bases and J 0 bases; bases outside gene matches: 8. The CDR3 sequence is 15 residues long. Germline CDR1 is MNHEY and CDR2 is SMNVEV (reference sequence). The CDR3 is CASRGGDGISYEQYF. The CDR3 bases are TGTGCCAGCAGGGGGGGGGACGGCATCTCCTACGAGCAGTACTTC.

The chain links TRBV6-1 to TRBJ2-3; 8 bases match TRBD1. There are 15 residues in the CDR3. The junction had 6 bases not matched to a gene; V was cut back by 5 bases and J by 2 bases. Germline V gene data show CDR1 as MNHNS and CDR2 as SASEGT. This CDR3 is CASSPDRVDTDTQYF. The CDR3 coding sequence is TGTGCCAGCAGTCCGGACAGGGTAGACACAGATACGCAGTATTTT.

This clone showed up just a few times. This chain uses TRBV29-1 with TRBJ2-1; a weak D match, TRBD1 (7 bases). V dropped 1 base and J dropped 8 bases, with 15 bases sitting between them. The CDR3 runs 14 residues. Germline V lookup: CDR1 SQVTM, CDR2 ANQGSEA. The CDR3 loop is CSVEVGQGGDEQFF. In DNA form, the CDR3 reads TGCAGCGTTGAAGTAGGGCAGGGGGGCGATGAGCAGTTCTTC.

This clone has a single count. This chain links TRBV10-1 with TRBJ2-5, with 8 nucleotides matching TRBD1. With 2 bases clipped from V and 4 bases from J, the junction kept 0 bases outside the gene matches. Germline V CDR1 and CDR2: WNHNN, SYGVQD (reference sequence). This CDR3 is 13 amino acids long. The CDR3 region is CASSETGGETQYF. CDR3 DNA: TGCGCCAGCAGTGAGACAGGGGGAGAGACCCAGTACTTC.

V usage is TRBV5-6 and J usage is TRBJ2-5; tentatively, D is TRBD2 (7 bases). The germline V gene has CDR1 SGHDT and CDR2 YYEEEE. There are 16 residues in the CDR3. V lost 4 bases to trimming and J lost 1 base, with 17 bases between them. The CDR3 here is CASSLQGRESQETQYF. The CDR3 coding sequence is TGTGCCAGCAGCCTGCAGGGGCGGGAGAGCCAAGAGACCCAGTACTTC. Filled out from reference TRBV5-6 and TRBJ2-5, the complete variable domain reads DAGVTQSPTHLIKTRGQQVTLRCSPKSGHDTVSWYQQALGQGPQFIFQYYEEEERQRGNFPDRFSGHQFPNYSSELNVNALLLGDSALYLCASSLQGRESQETQYFGPGTRLLVL.

The V call is TRBV4-1, the J call TRBJ2-7; TRBD2 agrees at 9 bases. The CDR3 is made up of 16 amino acids. J gave up 3 bases and V 0 bases, and 6 bases lay outside the gene matches. The germline V gene has CDR1 MGHRA and CDR2 YSYEKL. This chain's CDR3 is CASSQDRREGGYEQYF. The CDR3 nucleotides are TGCGCCAGCAGCCAAGATAGGCGGGAGGGCGGCTACGAGCAGTACTTC.

This rearrangement joins TRBV6-5 to TRBJ2-1; D gene unclear. This CDR3 is 16 amino acids long. CDR1 MNHEY and CDR2 SVGAGI come from the germline V gene. With 3 bases removed from V and 0 bases from J, the gap between germline ends came to 12 bases. The CDR3 loop is CASSYSGFSSYNEQFF. CDR3 coding DNA: TGTGCCAGCAGTTATTCGGGTTTTAGCTCCTACAATGAGCAGTTCTTC.

The chain joins TRBV13 to TRBJ2-7; TRBD1 aligns across 7 bases. The J segment lost 1 base and the V segment lost 5 bases, leaving 5 bases of the junction unmatched. The CDR3 is made up of 14 amino acids. CDR1 and CDR2 (germline): PRHDT, FYEKMQ (reference sequence). CDR3 in amino acids: CASSQGTVSYEQYF. For the CDR3, the DNA is TGTGCCAGCAGCCAGGGGACAGTTTCCTACGAGCAGTACTTC. Full variable domain (rest looked up from reference TRBV13 and TRBJ2-7): AAGVIQSPRHLIKEKRETATLKCYPIPRHDTVYWYQQGPGQDPQFLISFYEKMQSDKGSIPDRFSAQQFSDYHSELNMSSLELGDSALYFCASSQGTVSYEQYFGPGTRLTVT.

This clone has only one observation. The chain joins TRBV2 to TRBJ2-7; the match to TRBD2 covers 12 bases. CDR1 is SNHLY and CDR2 is FYNNEI in the germline V gene. The J segment lost 0 bases and the V segment lost 2 bases, leaving 8 bases of the junction unmatched. The CDR3 totals 18 residues. CDR3: CASSEMTSGSQSSYEQYF. The CDR3 DNA reads as TGTGCCAGCAGTGAAATGACTAGCGGGAGCCAAAGCTCCTACGAGCAGTACTTC. Full variable domain (rest looked up from reference TRBV2 and TRBJ2-7): EPEVTQTPSHQVTQMGQEVILRCVPISNHLYFYWYRQILGQKVEFLVSFYNNEISEKSEIFDDQFSVERPDGSNFTLKIRSTKLEDSAMYFCASSEMTSGSQSSYEQYFGPGTRLTVT.

V gene TRBV6-7 combines with J gene TRBJ2-5; possibly TRBD2 for D (5 bases). TRBV6-7 is marked as an open reading frame, function uncertain. V dropped 7 bases and J dropped 5 bases, with 14 bases sitting between them. The CDR3 is made up of 13 amino acids. The CDR3 is CASTPTGFETQYF. The CDR3 DNA sequence: TGTGCCAGCACCCCGACGGGGTTCGAGACCCAGTACTTC.

The chain recombines TRBV27 with TRBJ2-7; no clear D. Germline CDR1 is MNHEY and CDR2 is SMNVEV (reference sequence). The CDR3 spans 16 residues. V shed 3 bases and J shed 4 bases, with 19 bases lying between them. The CDR3: CASSFRDKARPYEQYF. The CDR3 coding sequence is TGTGCCAGCAGTTTCCGAGACAAGGCCCGACCATACGAGCAGTACTTC.

V gene TRBV19 combines with J gene TRBJ2-2; TRBD2 agrees at 7 bases. The CDR3 has 18 amino acids. The junction had 15 bases not matched to a gene; V was cut back by 5 bases and J by 3 bases. Germline-derived CDR1 and CDR2 are LNHDA and SQIVND (reference sequence). As DNA, the CDR3 is TGTGCCAGTAGTGCATTACTAGCGTTTCCAAGCGACACCGGGGAGCTGTTTTTT. Encoded protein: CASSALLAFPSDTGELFF.

This clone has just a few counts. This chain links TRBV9 with TRBJ2-3, with TRBD1 matching 7 bases. The germline CDR1 and CDR2 sequences are SGDLS and YYNGEE. The CDR3 sequence is 16 residues long. The V segment lost 4 bases and the J segment 4 bases; nucleotides outside the gene matches: 12. CDR3 loop: CASSPRQGNRADTQYF. CDR3 bases: TGTGCCAGCAGCCCCAGACAGGGTAATAGGGCAGATACGCAGTATTTT.

The chain couples TRBV30 to TRBJ2-7, with 7 bases fitting TRBD2. CDR1 is GTSNPN and CDR2 is SVGIG in the germline V gene (reference sequence). There are 10 residues in the CDR3. The CDR3 sequence is CAVAGGEQYF. The CDR3 DNA reads as TGTGCTGTAGCGGGCGGCGAGCAGTACTTC.

This rearrangement joins TRBV29-1 to TRBJ2-3; D is ambiguous. The CDR3 extends over 12 amino acids. CDR1 and CDR2 (germline): SQVTM, ANQGSEA. Trimming left V 7 bases short and J 4 bases short, with 12 bases between. CDR3 region: CSAAGSPDTQYF. In DNA, the CDR3 is TGCAGCGCCGCAGGTAGTCCAGATACGCAGTATTTT.

The chain recombines TRBV30 with TRBJ2-1, with 9 bases that match TRBD2. The CDR3 runs to 15 residues. The J segment lost 14 bases and the V segment lost 0 bases, leaving 14 bases of the junction unmatched. Germline assignment: CDR1 GTSNPN and CDR2 SVGIG (reference sequence). The CDR3 sequence: CAWSVRREGHTKKFF. The CDR3 coding sequence is TGTGCCTGGAGTGTACGGCGGGAGGGGCACACGAAAAAGTTCTTC.

This CDR3 is CASRFTGANVLTF. The CDR3 coding sequence is TGTGCCAGCAGATTCACTGGGGCCAACGTCCTGACTTTC. V usage is TRBV27 and J usage is TRBJ2-6; D ambiguous. Germline CDR1 and CDR2: MNHEY and SMNVEV (reference sequence). The ends were cut back, 6 bases at V and 2 bases at J, with 5 bases in the middle. This CDR3 is 13 amino acids long.

The V call is TRBV5-5, the J call TRBJ2-7, with 11 bases that match TRBD2. Germline values: CDR1 SGHKS, CDR2 YYEKEE (reference sequence). The CDR3 extends over 19 amino acids. The junction had 15 bases not matched to a gene; V was cut back by 3 bases and J by 1 base. CDR3 in amino acids: CASSWGRPGLADPSYEQYF. CDR3 DNA: TGTGCCAGCAGCTGGGGCAGGCCGGGACTAGCGGATCCTTCCTACGAGCAGTACTTC. Drawing the rest from reference TRBV5-5 and TRBJ2-7, the complete variable domain is DAGVTQSPTHLIKTRGQQVTLRCSPISGHKSVSWYQQVLGQGPQFIFQYYEKEERGRGNFPDRFSARQFPNYSSELNVNALLLGDSALYLCASSWGRPGLADPSYEQYFGPGTRLTVT.

The chain carries TRBV5-1 and TRBJ2-5, with D perhaps matching TRBD1 (6 bases). This CDR3 comprises 15 residues. Germline lookup yields CDR1 SGHRS and CDR2 YFSETQ. V was trimmed by 3 bases and J by 4 bases, leaving 16 bases between them. The chain's CDR3 is CASSSWEWGRETQYF. The CDR3 nucleotides read TGCGCCAGCAGCTCGTGGGAGTGGGGGCGAGAGACCCAGTACTTC.

This clone was detected a few times. V is TRBV29-1 and J is TRBJ2-3; D is perhaps TRBD2 (5 bases). Trimming took 6 bases from V and 0 from J, leaving 16 bases between them. The CDR3 loop spans 15 amino acids. Germline-derived CDR1 and CDR2 are SQVTM and ANQGSEA. CDR3 DNA sequence: TGCAGCGTGGAAACGGAGAGACTAAGCACAGATACGCAGTATTTT. This sequence encodes CSVETERLSTDTQYF.